This TCR beta chain was obtained from a study of OX40 agonist ivuxolimab in advanced cancers. Study findings and constraints: Antigen specificity of clonally expanded peripheral T cells was not established. It was also the case that some nonresponders had low normalized T-cell clonal expansion.

Comment on this clone: Its matching antigen is unknown.

Sequenced by immunoSEQ multiplex PCR; TCRdb stores in-frame clones only, minus some. Here the sample spans about 30,000 clones, around 87% being singletons. Germline assignment: CDR1 SEHNR and CDR2 FQNEAQ (reference sequence). Trimming shortened V by 7 bases and J by 4 bases, and 20 bases separated the two germline ends. The CDR3 runs to 15 residues. Here the sequenced sample was CD4+ or CD8+ T cells sorted from blood, taken in a trial of the OX40 agonist ivuxolimab. The chain carries TRBV7-9 and TRBJ2-7, with a tentative D call TRBD1 (7 bases). This sequence originates from an adult with an advanced solid tumor such as melanoma, head and neck, liver or kidney cancer. In nucleotides, the CDR3 is TGTGCCAGCACCAAACAAAGTCCAGGGGGGTACGAGCAGTACTTC. It is translated as CASTKQSPGGYEQYF.